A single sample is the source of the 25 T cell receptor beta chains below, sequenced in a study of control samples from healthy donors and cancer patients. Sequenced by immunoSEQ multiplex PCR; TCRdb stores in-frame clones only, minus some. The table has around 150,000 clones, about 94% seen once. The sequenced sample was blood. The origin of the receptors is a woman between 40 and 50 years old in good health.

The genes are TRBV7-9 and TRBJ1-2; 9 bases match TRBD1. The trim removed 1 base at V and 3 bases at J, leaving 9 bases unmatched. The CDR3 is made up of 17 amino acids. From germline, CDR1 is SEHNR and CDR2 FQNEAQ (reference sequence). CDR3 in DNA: TGTGCCAGCAGCTTAGTAACAGGGGGCGGCGGTGACTATGGCTACACCTTC. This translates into CASSLVTGGGGDYGYTF.

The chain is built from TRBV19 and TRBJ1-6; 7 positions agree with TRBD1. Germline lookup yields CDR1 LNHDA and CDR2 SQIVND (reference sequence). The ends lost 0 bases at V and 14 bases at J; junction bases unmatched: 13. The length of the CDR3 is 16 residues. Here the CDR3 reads CASSIDPDRPKSALHF. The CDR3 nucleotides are TGTGCCAGTAGTATAGACCCGGACAGGCCAAAATCGGCCCTCCACTTT.

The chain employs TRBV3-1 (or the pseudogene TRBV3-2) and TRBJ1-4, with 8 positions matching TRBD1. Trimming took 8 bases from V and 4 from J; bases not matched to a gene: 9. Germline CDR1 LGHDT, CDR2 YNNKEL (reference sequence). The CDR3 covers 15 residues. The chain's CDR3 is CASHSTGESNEKLFF. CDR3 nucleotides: TGTGCCAGCCACTCGACAGGGGAGAGTAATGAAAAACTGTTTTTT.

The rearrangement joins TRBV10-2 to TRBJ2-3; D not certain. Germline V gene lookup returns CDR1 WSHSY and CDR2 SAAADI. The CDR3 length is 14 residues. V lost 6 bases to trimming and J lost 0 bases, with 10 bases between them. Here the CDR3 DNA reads TGCGCCAGCAGGGCGGTTGCTAGCACAGATACGCAGTATTTT. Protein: CASRAVASTDTQYF.

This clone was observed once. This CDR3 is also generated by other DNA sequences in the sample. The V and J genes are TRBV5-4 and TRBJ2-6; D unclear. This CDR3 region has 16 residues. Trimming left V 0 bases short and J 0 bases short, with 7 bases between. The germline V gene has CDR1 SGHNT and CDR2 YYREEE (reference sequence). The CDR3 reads CASSLGTDSGANVLTF. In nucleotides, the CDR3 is TGTGCCAGCAGCTTGGGGACGGACTCTGGGGCCAACGTCCTGACTTTC.

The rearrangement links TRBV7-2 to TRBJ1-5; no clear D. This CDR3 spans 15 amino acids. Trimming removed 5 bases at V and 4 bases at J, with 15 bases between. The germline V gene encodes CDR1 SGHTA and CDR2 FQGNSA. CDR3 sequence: CASSRAPSGNQPQHF. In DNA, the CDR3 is TGTGCCAGCAGCCGGGCCCCCAGCGGTAATCAGCCCCAGCATTTT. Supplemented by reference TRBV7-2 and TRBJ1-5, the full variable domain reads GAGVSQSPSNKVTEKGKDVELRCDPISGHTALYWYRQSLGQGLEFLIYFQGNSAPDKSGLPSDRFSAERTGGSVSTLTIQRTQQEDSAVYLCASSRAPSGNQPQHFGDGTRLSIL.

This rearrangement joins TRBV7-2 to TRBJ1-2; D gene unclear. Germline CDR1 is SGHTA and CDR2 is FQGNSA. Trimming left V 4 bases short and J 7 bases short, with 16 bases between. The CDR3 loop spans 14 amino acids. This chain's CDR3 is CASSSRGIPSGYTF. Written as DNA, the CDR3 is TGTGCCAGCAGCTCCAGAGGGATCCCTTCTGGCTACACCTTC. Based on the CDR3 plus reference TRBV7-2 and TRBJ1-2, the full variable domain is GAGVSQSPSNKVTEKGKDVELRCDPISGHTALYWYRQSLGQGLEFLIYFQGNSAPDKSGLPSDRFSAERTGGSVSTLTIQRTQQEDSAVYLCASSSRGIPSGYTFGSGTRLTVV.

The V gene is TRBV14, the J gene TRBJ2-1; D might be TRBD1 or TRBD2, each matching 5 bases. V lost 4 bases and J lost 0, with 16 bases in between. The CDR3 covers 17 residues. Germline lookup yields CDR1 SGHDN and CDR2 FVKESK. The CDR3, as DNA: TGTGCCAGCAGCCCCCGAGGGGTCGCCAACTCCTACAATGAGCAGTTCTTC. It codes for CASSPRGVANSYNEQFF. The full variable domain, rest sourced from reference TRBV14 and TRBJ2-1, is EAGVTQFPSHSVIEKGQTVTLRCDPISGHDNLYWYRRVMGKEIKFLLHFVKESKQDESGMPNNRFLAERTGGTYSTLKVQPAELEDSGVYFCASSPRGVANSYNEQFFGPGTRLTVL.

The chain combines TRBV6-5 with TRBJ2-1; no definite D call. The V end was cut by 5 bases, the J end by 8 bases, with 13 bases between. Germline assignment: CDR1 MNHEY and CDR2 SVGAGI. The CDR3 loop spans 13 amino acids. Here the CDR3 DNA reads TGTGCCAGCAGTAATACTATTTTGTATGAGCAGTTCTTC. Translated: CASSNTILYEQFF.

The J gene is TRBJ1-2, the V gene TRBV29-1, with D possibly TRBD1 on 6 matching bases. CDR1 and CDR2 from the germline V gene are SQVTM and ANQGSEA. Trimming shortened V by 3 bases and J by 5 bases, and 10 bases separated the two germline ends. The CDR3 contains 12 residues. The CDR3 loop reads CSVEAGVYGYTF. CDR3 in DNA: TGCAGCGTTGAGGCAGGGGTGTATGGCTACACCTTC.

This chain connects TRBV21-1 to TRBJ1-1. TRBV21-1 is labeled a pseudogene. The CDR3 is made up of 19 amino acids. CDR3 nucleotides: TGTGCCAGCCGCGCGTGGGACGCTAGCTGCCCGAACGGGTGCACTGAAGCTTTCTTT. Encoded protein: CASRAWDASCPNGCTEAFF.

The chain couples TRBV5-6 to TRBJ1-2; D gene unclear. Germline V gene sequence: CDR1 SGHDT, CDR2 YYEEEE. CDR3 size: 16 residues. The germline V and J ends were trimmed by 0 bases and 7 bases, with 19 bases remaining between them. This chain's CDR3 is CASSLEAGTGLFGYTF. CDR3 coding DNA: TGTGCCAGCAGCTTGGAGGCAGGCACCGGTCTTTTTGGCTACACCTTC.

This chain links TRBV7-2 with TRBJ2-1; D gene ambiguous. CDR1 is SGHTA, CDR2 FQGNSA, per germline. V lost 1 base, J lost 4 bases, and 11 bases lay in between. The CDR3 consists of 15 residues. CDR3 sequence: CASSLGYRVYNEQFF. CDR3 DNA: TGTGCCAGCAGCTTAGGTTACAGAGTTTACAATGAGCAGTTCTTC.

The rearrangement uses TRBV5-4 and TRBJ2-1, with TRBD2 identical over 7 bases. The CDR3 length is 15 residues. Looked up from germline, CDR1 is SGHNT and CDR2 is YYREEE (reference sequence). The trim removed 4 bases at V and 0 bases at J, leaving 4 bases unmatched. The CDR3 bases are TGTGCCAGCAGCCCCGGGGGGACCTCCTACAATGAGCAGTTCTTC. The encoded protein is CASSPGGTSYNEQFF.

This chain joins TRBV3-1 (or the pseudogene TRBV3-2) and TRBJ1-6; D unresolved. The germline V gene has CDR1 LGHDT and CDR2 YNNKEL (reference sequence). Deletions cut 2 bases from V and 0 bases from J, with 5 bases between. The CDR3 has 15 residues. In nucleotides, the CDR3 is TGTGCCAGCAGCCAACAGAGCTCCTATAATTCACCCCTCCACTTT. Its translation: CASSQQSSYNSPLHF.

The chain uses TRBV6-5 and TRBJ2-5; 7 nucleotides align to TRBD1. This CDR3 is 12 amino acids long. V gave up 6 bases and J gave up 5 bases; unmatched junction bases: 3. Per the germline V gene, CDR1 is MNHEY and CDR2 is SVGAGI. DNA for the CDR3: TGTGCCAGCAGATGGGACAGCGAGACCCAGTACTTC. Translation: CASRWDSETQYF.

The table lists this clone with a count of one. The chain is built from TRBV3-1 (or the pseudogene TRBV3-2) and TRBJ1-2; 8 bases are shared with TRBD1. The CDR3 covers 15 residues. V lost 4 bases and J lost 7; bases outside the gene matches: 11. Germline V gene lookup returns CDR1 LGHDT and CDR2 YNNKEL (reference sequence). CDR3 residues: CASSPPGQALAGYTF. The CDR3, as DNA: TGTGCCAGCAGCCCGCCGGGACAGGCGTTAGCTGGCTACACCTTC.

The CDR3 DNA reads TGTGCCAGCAGCAAGGGACAGGGGTGGAATGAGCAGTTCTTC. Translation: CASSKGQGWNEQFF. V is TRBV7-9 and J is TRBJ2-1; TRBD1 matches 10 bases. V shed 5 bases and J 7 bases; nucleotides not matched to a gene: 5. Germline values: CDR1 SEHNR, CDR2 FQNEAQ (reference sequence). There are 14 residues in the CDR3.

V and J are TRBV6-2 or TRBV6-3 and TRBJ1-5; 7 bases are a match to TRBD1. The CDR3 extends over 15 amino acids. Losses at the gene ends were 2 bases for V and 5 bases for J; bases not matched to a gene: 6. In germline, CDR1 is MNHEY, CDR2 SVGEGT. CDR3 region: CASSYVGQGDQPQHF. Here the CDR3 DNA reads TGTGCCAGCAGTTACGTCGGGCAGGGGGATCAGCCCCAGCATTTT.

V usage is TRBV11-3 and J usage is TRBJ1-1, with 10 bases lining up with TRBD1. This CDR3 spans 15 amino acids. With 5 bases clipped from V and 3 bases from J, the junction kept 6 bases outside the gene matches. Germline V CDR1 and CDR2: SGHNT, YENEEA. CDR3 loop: CASSITGTGDTEAFF. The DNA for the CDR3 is TGTGCCAGCAGCATAACCGGGACAGGGGACACTGAAGCTTTCTTT.

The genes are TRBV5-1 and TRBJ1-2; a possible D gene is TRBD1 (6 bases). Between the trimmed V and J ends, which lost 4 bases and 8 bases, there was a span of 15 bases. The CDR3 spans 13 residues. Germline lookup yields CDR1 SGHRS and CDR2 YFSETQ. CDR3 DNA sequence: TGCGCCAGCAGCGATACAGGGCGGGTAGGCTACACCTTC. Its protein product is CASSDTGRVGYTF.

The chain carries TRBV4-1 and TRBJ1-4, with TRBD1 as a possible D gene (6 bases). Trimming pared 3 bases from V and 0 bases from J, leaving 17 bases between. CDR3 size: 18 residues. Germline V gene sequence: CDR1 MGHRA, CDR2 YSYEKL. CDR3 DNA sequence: TGCGCCAGCAGCCATGGACCGGGACACAAAGCAACTAATGAAAAACTGTTTTTT. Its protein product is CASSHGPGHKATNEKLFF.

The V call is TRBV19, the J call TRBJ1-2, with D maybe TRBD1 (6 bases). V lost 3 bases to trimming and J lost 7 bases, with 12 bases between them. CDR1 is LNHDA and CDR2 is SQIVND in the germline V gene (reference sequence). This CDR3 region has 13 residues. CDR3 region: CASSITGLSGYTF. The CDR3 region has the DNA TGTGCCAGTAGTATTACAGGGTTATCTGGCTACACCTTC.

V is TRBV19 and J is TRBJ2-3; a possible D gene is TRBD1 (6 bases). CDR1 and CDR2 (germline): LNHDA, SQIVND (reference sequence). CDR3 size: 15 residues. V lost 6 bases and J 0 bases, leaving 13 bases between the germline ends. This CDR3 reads CASRVRGSSTDTQYF. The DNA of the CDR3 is TGTGCCAGTAGAGTCAGGGGTTCCAGCACAGATACGCAGTATTTT.

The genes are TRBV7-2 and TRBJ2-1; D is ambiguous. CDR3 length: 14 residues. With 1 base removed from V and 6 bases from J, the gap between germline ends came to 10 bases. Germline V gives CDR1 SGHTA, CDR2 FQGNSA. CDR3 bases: TGTGCCAGCAGCTTAGGTTACGGTAGCAATGAGCAGTTCTTC. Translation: CASSLGYGSNEQFF. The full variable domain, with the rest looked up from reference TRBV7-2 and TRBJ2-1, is GAGVSQSPSNKVTEKGKDVELRCDPISGHTALYWYRQSLGQGLEFLIYFQGNSAPDKSGLPSDRFSAERTGGSVSTLTIQRTQQEDSAVYLCASSLGYGSNEQFFGPGTRLTVL.